Listed below are T cell receptor beta chains from one sample, sequenced in a study of T cells after yellow fever vaccination. TCRdb processed the 5' RACE reads anew with MiXCR; each CDR3 protein has one entry. The sample lists 200,000 to 300,000 distinct CDR3 sequences, about 3.5% seen once, with around 19% in the top ten. The input for sequencing was PBMCs, taken 15 days after the yellow fever booster vaccination. The origin of the receptors is a man younger than 35 who received the YFV17D yellow fever vaccine. Both conserved end residues are part of each CDR3. D genes are given only for firm matches. Clone size, where shown, is once, few, many, or a class for clones that have expanded.

>TRBJ1-2|TRBV7-2|many|-
CASSPGQPSYGYTF
TGTGCCAGCAGCCCCGGACAGCCAAGCTATGGCTACACCTTC
>TRBJ1-2|TRBV12-3/TRBV12-4|many|-
CASSWGQGYGYTF
TGTGCCAGCAGTTGGGGGCAGGGGTATGGCTACACCTTC
>TRBJ1-1|TRBV3-1|many|-
CASSLWGENTEAFF
TGTGCCAGCAGCCTTTGGGGGGAAAACACTGAAGCTTTCTTT
>TRBJ2-3|TRBV20-1|many|-
CSAPQRGTTDTQYF
TGCAGTGCTCCTCAACGGGGGACCACAGATACGCAGTATTTT
>TRBJ1-6|TRBV7-8|many|TRBD1
CASGLRTGDNSPLHF
TGTGCCAGCGGGTTGAGGACAGGGGATAATTCACCCCTCCACTTT
>TRBJ2-1|TRBV7-2|many|-
CASSSGLGDGSEQFF
TGTGCCAGCAGCTCCGGACTCGGGGATGGGTCTGAGCAGTTCTTC
>TRBJ2-3|TRBV12-3/TRBV12-4|many|-
CASIRGTDTQYF
TGTGCCAGCATCCGGGGGACAGATACGCAGTATTTT
>TRBJ1-5|TRBV20-1|many|-
CSAIRPNQPQHF
TGCAGTGCTATAAGGCCTAATCAGCCCCAGCATTTT
>TRBJ2-5|TRBV20-1|many|-
CSARGGRETQYF
TGCAGCGCTAGGGGGGGTCGGGAGACCCAGTACTTC
>TRBJ2-5|TRBV5-1|many|-
CASSLVRAGETQYF
TGCGCCAGCAGCTTGGTGAGGGCGGGGGAGACCCAGTACTTC
>TRBJ2-3|TRBV12-3/TRBV12-4|few|-
CASSGALRGTDTQYF
TGTGCCAGCAGTGGGGCCCTTCGGGGGACAGATACGCAGTATTTT
>TRBJ2-1|TRBV7-9|many|TRBD1
CASSLGDRAYNEQFF
TGTGCCAGCAGCTTGGGAGACAGGGCATACAATGAGCAGTTCTTC
>TRBJ1-2|TRBV5-1|many|-
CASSPWGGEHTF
TGCGCCAGCAGCCCATGGGGGGGCGAACACACCTTC
>TRBJ1-5|TRBV7-2|many|TRBD1
CASSFRWDRGSPQHF
TGTGCCAGCAGCTTCCGATGGGACAGGGGGAGTCCCCAGCATTTT
>TRBJ2-5|TRBV4-3|many|TRBD1
CASSHRQGETQYF
TGCGCCAGCAGCCACAGACAGGGAGAGACCCAGTACTTC
>TRBJ1-4|TRBV7-8|many|TRBD1
CASSGRDRDEKLFF
TGTGCCAGCAGCGGACGGGACAGGGATGAAAAACTGTTTTTT
>TRBJ2-5|TRBV12-3/TRBV12-4|many|TRBD2
CASSPERGGQETQYF
TGTGCCAGCAGCCCCGAGCGGGGGGGCCAAGAGACCCAGTACTTC
>TRBJ2-5|TRBV20-1|many|-
CSATIGTGGTQYF
TGCAGTGCTACAATTGGGACTGGCGGGACCCAGTACTTC
>TRBJ1-1|TRBV12-3/TRBV12-4|many|-
CASTLTGGTEAFF
TGTGCCAGCACCCTAACCGGGGGAACTGAAGCTTTCTTT
>TRBJ2-6|TRBV10-3|many|TRBD2
CAIRGGTNSGANVLTF
TGTGCCATCAGGGGGGGGACCAACTCTGGGGCCAACGTCCTGACTTTC
>TRBJ1-5|TRBV9|few|-
CASSVSGAGGEPQHF
TGTGCCAGCAGCGTTAGTGGGGCCGGGGGGGAGCCCCAGCATTTT
>TRBJ2-3|TRBV3-1|many|-
CASSQGRVGVTDTQYF
TGTGCCAGCAGCCAAGGGCGTGTTGGCGTAACAGATACGCAGTATTTT
>TRBJ1-2|TRBV5-4|many|-
CASSPPGKSYGYTF
TGTGCCAGCAGCCCCCCCGGCAAGAGCTATGGCTACACCTTC
>TRBJ1-5|TRBV5-1|many|TRBD1
CASSFAGTGTQHF
TGCGCCAGCAGCTTCGCCGGGACAGGGACCCAGCATTTT
>TRBJ2-3|TRBV7-2|many|TRBD2
CASSLSGGYTDTQYF
TGTGCCAGCAGCTTATCCGGGGGGTACACAGATACGCAGTATTTT
>TRBJ2-3|TRBV6-5|many|-
CASSYGTPVATDTQYF
TGTGCCAGCAGTTACGGGACACCAGTTGCAACAGATACGCAGTATTTT
>TRBJ1-2|TRBV12-3/TRBV12-4|many|TRBD1
CASSSTGGRGYTF
TGTGCCAGCAGTTCGACAGGGGGCAGGGGCTACACCTTC
>TRBJ2-5|TRBV20-1|few|TRBD2
CTSGKSGRYQETQYF
TGCACCTCCGGGAAAAGCGGGAGGTACCAAGAGACCCAGTACTTC
>TRBJ1-4|TRBV4-3|-|-
CASSQGGTAVFWGTNEKLFF
TGCGCCAGCAGCCAGGGAGGAACGGCGGTCTTCTGGGGCACTAATGAAAAACTGTTTTTT
>TRBJ1-1|TRBV6-6|many|-
CASSYGRYTEAFF
TGTGCCAGCAGTTACGGAAGGTACACTGAAGCTTTCTTT
>TRBJ2-7|TRBV3-1|many|-
CASSRDNNEQYF
TGTGCCAGCAGCCGGGACAACAACGAGCAGTACTTC